The clone carrying this TCR beta chain was detected only once. Germline CDR1 KGHSH, CDR2 LQKENI. The CDR3 contains 17 residues. The trim removed 2 bases at V and 5 bases at J, leaving 7 bases unmatched. These data come from a study of blood T cell repertoires in COVID-19. Overall study: There were acute and convalescent COVID-19 samples, and they came from the United States, Italy and Spain.

As originally analysed: Amplifying reference gene primers gave estimates of nucleated cell counts. Measured with immunoSEQ multiplex PCR; TCRdb has only the in-frame clones, and not every one. That table is the source of V, J and clone size, and D and trimming were worked out from the DNA. The sample includes around 300,000 clones, roughly 90% of them seen just once. The sample comprised peripheral blood. This receptor was identified in a woman in her twenties or thirties with COVID-19, enrolled during active disease. This chain uses TRBV18 with TRBJ2-1, with 12 nucleotides matching TRBD1. CDR3 sequence reads: CASSPGTGGSGNNEQFF. In DNA, the CDR3 is TGTGCCAGCTCACCAGGGACAGGGGGCTCGGGGAACAATGAGCAGTTCTTC.